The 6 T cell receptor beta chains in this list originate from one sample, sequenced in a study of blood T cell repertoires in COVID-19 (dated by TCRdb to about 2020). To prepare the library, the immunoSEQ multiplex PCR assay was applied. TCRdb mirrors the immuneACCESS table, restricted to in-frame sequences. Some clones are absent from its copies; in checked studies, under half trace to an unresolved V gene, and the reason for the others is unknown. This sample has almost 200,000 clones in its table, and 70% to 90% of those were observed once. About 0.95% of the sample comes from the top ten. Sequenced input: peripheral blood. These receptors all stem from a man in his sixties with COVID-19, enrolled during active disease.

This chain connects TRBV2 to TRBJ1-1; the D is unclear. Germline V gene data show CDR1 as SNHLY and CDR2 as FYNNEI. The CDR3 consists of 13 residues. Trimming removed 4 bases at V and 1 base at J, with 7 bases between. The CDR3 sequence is CASSGKQNTEAFF. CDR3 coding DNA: TGTGCCAGCAGTGGAAAACAGAACACTGAAGCTTTCTTT.

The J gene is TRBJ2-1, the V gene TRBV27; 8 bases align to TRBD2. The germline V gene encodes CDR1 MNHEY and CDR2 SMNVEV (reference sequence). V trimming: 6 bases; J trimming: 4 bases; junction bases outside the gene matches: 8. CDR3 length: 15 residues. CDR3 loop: CASSLGLAIYNEQFF. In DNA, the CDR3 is TGTGCCAGCAGCCTAGGACTAGCCATTTACAATGAGCAGTTCTTC.

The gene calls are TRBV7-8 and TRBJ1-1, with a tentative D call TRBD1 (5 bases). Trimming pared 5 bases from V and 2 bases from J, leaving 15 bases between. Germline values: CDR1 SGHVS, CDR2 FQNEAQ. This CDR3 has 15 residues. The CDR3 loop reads CASSPHGGGNTEAFF. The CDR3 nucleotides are TGTGCCAGCAGCCCCCACGGGGGTGGAAACACTGAAGCTTTCTTT.

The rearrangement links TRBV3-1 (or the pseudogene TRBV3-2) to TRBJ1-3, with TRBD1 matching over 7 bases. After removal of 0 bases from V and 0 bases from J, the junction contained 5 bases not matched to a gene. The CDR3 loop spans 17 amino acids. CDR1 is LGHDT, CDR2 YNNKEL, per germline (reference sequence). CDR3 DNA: TGTGCCAGCAGCCAAGATCAGGGACAGCTCTCTGGAAACACCATATATTTT. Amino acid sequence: CASSQDQGQLSGNTIYF.

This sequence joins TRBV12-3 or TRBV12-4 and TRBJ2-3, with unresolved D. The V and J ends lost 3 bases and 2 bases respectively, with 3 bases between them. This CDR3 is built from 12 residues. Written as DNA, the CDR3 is TGTGCCAGCAGTTTTCACACAGATACGCAGTATTTT. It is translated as CASSFHTDTQYF.

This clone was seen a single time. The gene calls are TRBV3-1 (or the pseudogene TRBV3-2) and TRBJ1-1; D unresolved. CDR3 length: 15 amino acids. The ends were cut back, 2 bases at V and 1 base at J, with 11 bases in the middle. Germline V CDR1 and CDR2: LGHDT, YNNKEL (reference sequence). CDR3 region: CASSQQGTANTEAFF. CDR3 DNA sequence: TGTGCCAGCAGCCAACAAGGCACAGCGAACACTGAAGCTTTCTTT.